These 10 T cell receptor beta chains were sequenced from one sample in a study of prognosis after radiotherapy for stage I lung cancer. It was by two-round multiplex PCR that TCR beta CDR3 was amplified from genomic DNA. It was primers specific to each TRBV and TRBJ gene that first-round PCR used. One entry per CDR3 protein, called by TCRdb with MiXCR from the multiplex PCR reads. The sample records about 59,000 distinct CDR3 sequences, about 30% being singletons. The input for sequencing was PBMCs, taken before or after stereotactic body radiation therapy (not recorded which). Every receptor here comes from a donor aged 50 or older with non-small cell lung cancer.

This clonotype was detected ten times or more. This sequence joins TRBV20-1 and TRBJ2-3; D uncertain. V lost 3 bases, J lost 3 bases, and 19 bases lay in between. The CDR3 runs 16 residues. CDR1 and CDR2 from the germline V gene are DFQATT and SNEGSKA (reference sequence). The CDR3 sequence is CSARDPRLPGTDTQYF. Here the CDR3 DNA reads TGCAGTGCTAGGGACCCCAGACTCCCTGGGACAGATACGCAGTATTTT.

This clonotype was picked up many times. The chain combines TRBV12-3 or TRBV12-4 with TRBJ1-5; 7 bases match TRBD1. The CDR3 runs to 13 residues. The trim removed 11 bases at V and 3 bases at J, leaving 7 bases unmatched. CDR3 amino acids: CASGGTANQPQHF. The CDR3 region has the DNA TGTGCCTCAGGGGGAACAGCCAATCAGCCCCAGCATTTT.

The rearrangement joins TRBV19 to TRBJ1-2; D gene ambiguous. The CDR3 runs to 14 residues. Germline V CDR1 and CDR2: LNHDA, SQIVND (reference sequence). V was clipped by 6 bases and J by 3 bases, with 14 bases between them. CDR3 sequence reads: CASRRRWEYYGYTF. Written as DNA, the CDR3 is TGTGCCAGTAGGCGGCGGTGGGAATACTATGGCTACACCTTC.

The CDR3 DNA reads TGTGCCAGCAGCTTGGAGACTAGCGTACAAGAGACCCAGTACTTC. It codes for CASSLETSVQETQYF. The rearrangement links TRBV5-4 to TRBJ2-5; 8 bases match TRBD2. Germline CDR1 and CDR2: SGHNT and YYREEE (reference sequence). The V and J ends lost 0 bases and 2 bases, in that order; junction bases with no gene match: 3. This CDR3 has 15 amino acids.

This clonotype was counted a few times. This chain uses TRBV5-5 with TRBJ2-5, with 7 bases lining up with TRBD1. The CDR3 has 15 residues. V trimming: 3 bases; J trimming: 0 bases; junction bases outside the gene matches: 5. Germline values: CDR1 SGHKS, CDR2 YYEKEE (reference sequence). The CDR3 reads CASSSHRGHQETQYF. In DNA, the CDR3 is TGTGCCAGCAGCTCGCACAGGGGTCACCAAGAGACCCAGTACTTC.

Concerning this clonotype: A much larger clone sits a single nucleotide away, making a read error possible. This rearrangement joins TRBV6-1 to TRBJ2-7; D assignment may be TRBD1 or TRBD2 (6 bases each). Trimming shortened V by 9 bases and J by 3 bases, and 15 bases separated the two germline ends. This CDR3 region has 13 residues. Per germline, CDR1 MNHNS and CDR2 SASEGT. The CDR3 region is CASYRVGGYEQYF. The CDR3, as DNA: TGTGCCAGTTACAGGGTGGGGGGCTACGAGCAGTACTTC.

The sample holds many counts of this clonotype. The J gene is TRBJ2-1, the V gene TRBV5-1; 9 bases agree with TRBD1. Germline V gene data show CDR1 as SGHRS and CDR2 as YFSETQ. J lost 0 bases, V lost 6 bases, and 10 bases had no gene match. The CDR3 length is 17 residues. Here the CDR3 reads CASTLRGQGSSYNEQFF. CDR3 bases: TGCGCCAGCACCCTCCGAGGACAGGGGAGCTCCTACAATGAGCAGTTCTTC.

CDR3 coding DNA: TGCAGTGCTAGGCTTGGACAGAATAATTCACCCCTCCACTTT. Translating gives CSARLGQNNSPLHF. The chain combines TRBV20-1 with TRBJ1-6; D possibly corresponds to TRBD1 (6 bases). CDR3 length equals 14 residues. CDR1 and CDR2 from the germline V gene are DFQATT and SNEGSKA (reference sequence). V shed 3 bases and J shed 5 bases, with 11 bases lying between them.

This clonotype has just one count. The J gene is TRBJ1-4, the V gene TRBV30; tentatively, D is TRBD1 (6 bases). The CDR3 is 13 amino acids. V was cut by 2 bases and J by 9 bases, with 13 bases left in between. Germline V gene lookup returns CDR1 GTSNPN and CDR2 SVGIG (reference sequence). CDR3 protein: CAWSRKGGKKLFF. The CDR3 region has the DNA TGTGCCTGGAGTCGAAAAGGGGGTAAAAAACTGTTTTTT.

Remarks on this clonotype: Just one base apart from a much larger clone, this may be a read error. The chain is built from TRBV5-1 and TRBJ2-1, with D perhaps TRBD2 (7 bases). The germline V gene encodes CDR1 SGHRS and CDR2 YFSETQ. This CDR3 is built from 13 residues. CDR3 DNA: TGCACCAGCAGCTTGGGAGGGGGAGATGAGCAGTTCTTC. Translating gives CTSSLGGGDEQFF.